The entry that follows covers one TCR beta chain sequence. Its antigen is undetermined. Produced via immunoSEQ multiplex PCR; TCRdb's table is partial and in-frame only. The table lists some 64,000 clones, roughly 84% of them singletons, with around 7.5% in the top ten. The CDR3 sequence is 14 residues long. CDR1 LNHDA and CDR2 SQIVND come from the germline V gene (reference sequence). J lost 6 bases, V lost 10 bases, and 13 bases had no gene match. The source of the sample is a study of T cell responses to AZD1222 COVID-19 vaccine. Findings and limits, study-wide: The donor group comprised mostly white British people and more females; the analysis possibly underestimated clonal diversity.

The starting material was peripheral blood, obtained on day 0 of AZD1222 vaccination. V usage is TRBV19 and J usage is TRBJ2-7, with 9 positions matching TRBD1. This receptor was identified in an adult in good health. CDR3 in DNA: TGTGCCACTGAAGGTCCGGGACAGGGATCCGAGCAGTACTTC. It translates to CATEGPGQGSEQYF.